The entry below gives a single TCR beta chain sequence along with its context. Its antigen is currently unknown. Using its own MiXCR run on the RACE reads, TCRdb lists one record per CDR3 protein. The data contain some 90,000 distinct CDR3 sequences, around 9.9% of them singletons. This specimen belongs to a study of human T cells and chemical hapten exposure. About the research overall: An area of 2 cm by 2 cm on upper inner arm skin received 2% DPC for sensitization.

Study observations and caveats: Significantly more large CDR3 similarity clusters were formed by expanded TCRs than by controls. DPC sensitization left the count of TCRs above 1 in 1000 unchanged.

This CDR3 has 12 amino acids. V was trimmed by 6 bases and J by 9 bases, leaving 12 bases between them. CDR1 is SGHTA and CDR2 is FQGNSA in the germline V gene. Noted time point: patch test 3, about 24 weeks after DPC sensitization. Documented treatment: therapeutic diphenylcyclopropenone sensitization with weekly scalp DPC. Suited to DPC and affected by alopecia, the donors ranged from 18 to 70 years old. Here the sequenced sample was whole blood, taken in connection with sensitization to the hapten diphenylcyclopropenone (DPC). This receptor was obtained from a woman between 25 and 40 years old with alopecia areata. Some clones in this sample may be carry-over from other donors' samples. The gene calls are TRBV7-2 and TRBJ2-1; D unclear. The CDR3 is CASSSPWSEQFF. The CDR3 DNA follows: TGTGCCAGCAGTTCCCCCTGGAGTGAGCAGTTCTTC.